The 10 T cell receptor beta chains presented below share a single source sample, sequenced in a study of OX40 agonist ivuxolimab in advanced cancers. Assay used: immunoSEQ multiplex PCR; TCRdb lists only in-frame clones, some missing. The repertoire holds tens of thousands of clones, with 80% to 85% as singletons. The sequencing used CD4+ or CD8+ T cells sorted from blood, collected in a trial of the OX40 agonist ivuxolimab. Every receptor here comes from an adult with an advanced solid tumor such as melanoma, head and neck, liver or kidney cancer.

A single count supports this clone. This rearrangement joins TRBV10-3 to TRBJ1-6; the D is unclear. Germline V lookup: CDR1 ENHRY, CDR2 SYGVKD. The CDR3 has 15 amino acids. V was clipped by 3 bases and J by 6 bases, with 12 bases between them. As DNA, the CDR3 is TGTGCCATCAGTGACACAAAGCTGGGTAATTCACCCCTCCACTTT. The encoded protein is CAISDTKLGNSPLHF.

The CDR3 loop reads CASRLGQTSYTDTQYF. As DNA, the CDR3 is TGCGCCAGCCGATTAGGACAGACGTCTTACACAGATACGCAGTATTTT. The V and J genes are TRBV5-1 and TRBJ2-3, with D tentatively TRBD1 (6 bases). This CDR3 is built from 16 residues. Germline CDR1 is SGHRS and CDR2 is YFSETQ. The V end was cut by 7 bases, the J end by 2 bases, with 20 bases between.

The rearrangement uses TRBV2 and TRBJ2-5; maybe TRBD1 (5 bases). Trimming cost V 5 bases and J 5 bases, with 15 bases left between them. CDR1 is SNHLY, CDR2 FYNNEI, per germline. This CDR3 is 14 amino acids long. This CDR3 reads CASSSSGIGETQYF. CDR3 DNA: TGTGCCAGCAGTTCCTCAGGGATTGGGGAGACCCAGTACTTC.

The V call is TRBV27, the J call TRBJ2-3; 9 bases fit TRBD1. With 5 bases clipped from V and 4 bases from J, the junction kept 4 bases outside the gene matches. The germline CDR1 and CDR2 sequences are MNHEY and SMNVEV (reference sequence). This CDR3 spans 14 amino acids. In DNA form, the CDR3 reads TGTGCCAGCAGTCCCCGACAGGGGGCAGATACGCAGTATTTT. Translation: CASSPRQGADTQYF.

J is TRBJ1-5 and V is TRBV5-5; the D gene is possibly TRBD1 (6 bases). There are 18 residues in the CDR3. CDR1 is SGHKS, CDR2 YYEKEE, per germline (reference sequence). The germline V and J ends were trimmed by 0 bases and 3 bases, with 19 bases remaining between them. CDR3 protein: CASSLDPTGLGANQPQHF. The DNA of the CDR3 is TGTGCCAGCAGCTTGGACCCTACAGGGCTGGGGGCCAATCAGCCCCAGCATTTT.

J is TRBJ1-2 and V is TRBV7-9; 9 bases align to TRBD1. The CDR3 sequence is 17 residues long. Germline V gene data show CDR1 as SEHNR and CDR2 as FQNEAQ (reference sequence). The V segment lost 4 bases and the J segment 0 bases; nucleotides outside the gene matches: 9. The CDR3 bases are TGTGCCAGCAGCTCCTTTGCCACAGGGGGCCCTAACTATGGCTACACCTTC. The encoded protein is CASSSFATGGPNYGYTF.

V and J are TRBV5-6 and TRBJ1-6, with a possible D match to TRBD1 (5 bases). In germline, CDR1 is SGHDT, CDR2 YYEEEE. This CDR3 is 15 amino acids long. V lost 5 bases and J 4 bases, leaving 13 bases between the germline ends. For the CDR3, the DNA is TGTGCCAGCAGTGAGGGGACCGCGTATAATTCACCCCTCCACTTT. Its translation is CASSEGTAYNSPLHF.

The rearrangement uses TRBV19 and TRBJ1-5, with TRBD1 as a possible D gene (5 bases). Trimming shortened V by 9 bases and J by 7 bases, and 16 bases separated the two germline ends. The CDR3 covers 13 residues. Germline loops: CDR1 LNHDA, CDR2 SQIVND (reference sequence). CDR3 DNA: TGTGCCAGCGCCTCAGGGCGCGAGCAGCCCCAGCATTTT. Its protein is CASASGREQPQHF.

The chain joins TRBV12-5 to TRBJ2-5, with a weak D call TRBD1 (5 bases). Germline CDR1 is LGHNT and CDR2 is FRNRAP. The CDR3 has 14 amino acids. The ends were cut back, 1 base at V and 6 bases at J, with 12 bases in the middle. The CDR3 sequence: CASGLDPGSKTQYF. CDR3 nucleotides: TGTGCTAGTGGTTTGGACCCAGGGTCTAAGACCCAGTACTTC.

This clone is classed as medium-sized. The chain uses TRBV18 and TRBJ2-1; the match to TRBD2 covers 13 bases. The V gene end was trimmed by 5 bases and the J gene end by 1 base; junction bases not matched to a gene: 17. The CDR3 is 21 residues long. Germline-derived CDR1 and CDR2 are KGHSH and LQKENI. The CDR3 loop reads CASSRTLTSGGTRRSYNEQFF. CDR3 nucleotides: TGTGCCAGCTCAAGAACCTTGACTAGCGGGGGGACCCGTCGGTCCTACAATGAGCAGTTCTTC.